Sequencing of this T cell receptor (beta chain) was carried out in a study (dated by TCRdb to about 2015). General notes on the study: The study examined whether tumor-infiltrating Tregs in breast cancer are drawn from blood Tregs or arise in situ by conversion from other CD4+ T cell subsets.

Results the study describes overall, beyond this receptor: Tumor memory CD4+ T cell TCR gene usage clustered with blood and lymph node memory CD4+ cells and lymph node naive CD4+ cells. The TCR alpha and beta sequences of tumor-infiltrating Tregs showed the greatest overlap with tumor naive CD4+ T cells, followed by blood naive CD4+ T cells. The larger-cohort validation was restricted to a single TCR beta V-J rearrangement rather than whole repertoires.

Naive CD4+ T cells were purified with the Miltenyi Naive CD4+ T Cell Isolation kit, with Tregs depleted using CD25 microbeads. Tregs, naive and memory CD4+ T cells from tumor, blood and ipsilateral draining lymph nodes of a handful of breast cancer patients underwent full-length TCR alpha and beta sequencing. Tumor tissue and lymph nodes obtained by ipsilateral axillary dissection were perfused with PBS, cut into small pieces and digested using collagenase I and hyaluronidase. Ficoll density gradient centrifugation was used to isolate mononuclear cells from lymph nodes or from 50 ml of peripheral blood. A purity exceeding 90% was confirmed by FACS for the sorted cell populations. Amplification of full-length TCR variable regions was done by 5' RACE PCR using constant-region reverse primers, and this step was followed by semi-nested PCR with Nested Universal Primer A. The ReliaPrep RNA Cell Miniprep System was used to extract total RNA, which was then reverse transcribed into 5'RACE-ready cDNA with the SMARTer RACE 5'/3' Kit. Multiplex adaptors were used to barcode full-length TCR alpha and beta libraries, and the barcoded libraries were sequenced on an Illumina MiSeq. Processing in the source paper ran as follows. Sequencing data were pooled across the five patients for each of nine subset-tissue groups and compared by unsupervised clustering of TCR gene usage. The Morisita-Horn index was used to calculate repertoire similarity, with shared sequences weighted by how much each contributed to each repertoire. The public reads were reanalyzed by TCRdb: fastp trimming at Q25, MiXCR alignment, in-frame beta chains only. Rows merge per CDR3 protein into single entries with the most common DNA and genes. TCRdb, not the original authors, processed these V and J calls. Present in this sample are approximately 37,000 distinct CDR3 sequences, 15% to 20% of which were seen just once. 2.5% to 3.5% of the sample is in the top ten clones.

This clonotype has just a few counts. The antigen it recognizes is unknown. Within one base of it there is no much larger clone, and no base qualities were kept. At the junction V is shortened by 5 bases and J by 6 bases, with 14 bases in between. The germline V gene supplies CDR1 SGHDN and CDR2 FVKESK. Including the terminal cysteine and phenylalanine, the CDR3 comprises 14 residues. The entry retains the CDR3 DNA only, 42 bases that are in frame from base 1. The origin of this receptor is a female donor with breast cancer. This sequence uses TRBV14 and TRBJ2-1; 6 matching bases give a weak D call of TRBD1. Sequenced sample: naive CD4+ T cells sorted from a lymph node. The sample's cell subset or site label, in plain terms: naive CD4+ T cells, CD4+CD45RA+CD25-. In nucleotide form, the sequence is TGTGCCAGCAGCTACTCGACAGGATTCAATGAGCAGTTCTTC. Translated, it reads CASSYSTGFNEQFF.